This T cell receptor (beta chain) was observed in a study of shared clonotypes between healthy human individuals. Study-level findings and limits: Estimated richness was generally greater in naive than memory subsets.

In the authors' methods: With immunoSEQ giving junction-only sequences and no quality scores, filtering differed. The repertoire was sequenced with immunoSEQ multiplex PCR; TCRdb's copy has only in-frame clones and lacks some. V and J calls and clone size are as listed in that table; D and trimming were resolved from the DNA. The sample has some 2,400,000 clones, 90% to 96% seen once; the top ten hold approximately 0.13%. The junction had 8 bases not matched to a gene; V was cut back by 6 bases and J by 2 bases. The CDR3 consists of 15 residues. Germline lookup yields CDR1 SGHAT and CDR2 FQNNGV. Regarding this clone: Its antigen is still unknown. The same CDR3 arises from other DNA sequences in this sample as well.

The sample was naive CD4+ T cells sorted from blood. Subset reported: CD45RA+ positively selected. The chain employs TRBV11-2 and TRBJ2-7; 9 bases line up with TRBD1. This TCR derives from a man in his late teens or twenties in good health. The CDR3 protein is CASSLIGTGPYEQYF. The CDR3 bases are TGTGCCAGCAGTTTAATCGGGACAGGGCCCTACGAGCAGTACTTC.